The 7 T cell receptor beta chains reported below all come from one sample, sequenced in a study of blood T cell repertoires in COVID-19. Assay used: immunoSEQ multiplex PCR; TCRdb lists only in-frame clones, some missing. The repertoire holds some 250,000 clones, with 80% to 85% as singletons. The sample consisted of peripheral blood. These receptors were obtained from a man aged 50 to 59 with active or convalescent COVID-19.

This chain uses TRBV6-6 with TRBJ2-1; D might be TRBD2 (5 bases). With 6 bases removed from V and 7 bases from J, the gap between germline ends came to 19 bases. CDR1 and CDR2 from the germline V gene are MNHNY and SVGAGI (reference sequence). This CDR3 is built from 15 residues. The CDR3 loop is CASRGSSSRVNEQFF. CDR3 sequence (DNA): TGTGCCAGCAGGGGGTCCTCCTCGAGGGTTAATGAGCAGTTCTTC.

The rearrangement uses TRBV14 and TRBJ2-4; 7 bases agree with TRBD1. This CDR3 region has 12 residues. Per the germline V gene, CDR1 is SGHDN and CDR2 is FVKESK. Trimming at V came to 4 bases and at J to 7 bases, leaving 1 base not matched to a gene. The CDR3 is CASSLGQNIQYF. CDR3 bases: TGTGCCAGCAGCCTGGGACAGAACATTCAGTACTTC.

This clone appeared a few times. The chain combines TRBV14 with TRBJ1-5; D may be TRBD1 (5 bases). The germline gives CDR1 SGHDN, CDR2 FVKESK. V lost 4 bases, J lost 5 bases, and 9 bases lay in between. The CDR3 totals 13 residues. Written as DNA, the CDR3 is TGTGCCAGCAGCCTCTGGGGGGATCAGCCCCAGCATTTT. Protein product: CASSLWGDQPQHF. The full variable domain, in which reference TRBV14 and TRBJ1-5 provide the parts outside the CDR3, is EAGVTQFPSHSVIEKGQTVTLRCDPISGHDNLYWYRRVMGKEIKFLLHFVKESKQDESGMPNNRFLAERTGGTYSTLKVQPAELEDSGVYFCASSLWGDQPQHFGDGTRLSIL.

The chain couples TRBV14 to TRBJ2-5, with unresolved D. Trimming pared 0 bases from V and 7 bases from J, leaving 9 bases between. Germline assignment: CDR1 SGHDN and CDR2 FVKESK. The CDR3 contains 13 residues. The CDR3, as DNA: TGTGCCAGCAGCCAAGATCTCCCCGTGACCCAGTACTTC. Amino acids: CASSQDLPVTQYF.

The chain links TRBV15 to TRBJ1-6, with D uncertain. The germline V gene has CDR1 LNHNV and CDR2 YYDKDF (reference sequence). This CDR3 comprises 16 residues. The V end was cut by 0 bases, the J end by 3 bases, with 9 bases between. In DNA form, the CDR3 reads TGTGCCACCAGCAGAGATCGGGGAAGCTATAATTCACCCCTCCACTTT. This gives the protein CATSRDRGSYNSPLHF.

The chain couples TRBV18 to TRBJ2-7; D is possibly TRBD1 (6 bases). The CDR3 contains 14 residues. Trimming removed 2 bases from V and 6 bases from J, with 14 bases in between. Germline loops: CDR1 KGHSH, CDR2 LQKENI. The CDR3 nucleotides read TGTGCCAGCTCACCAGGGACACGGCTTTCCGAGCAGTACTTC. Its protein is CASSPGTRLSEQYF.

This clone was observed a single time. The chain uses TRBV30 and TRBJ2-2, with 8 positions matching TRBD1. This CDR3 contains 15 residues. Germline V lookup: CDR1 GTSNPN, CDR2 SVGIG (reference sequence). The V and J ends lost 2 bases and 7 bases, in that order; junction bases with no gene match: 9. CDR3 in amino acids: CAWSIGQGANGELFF. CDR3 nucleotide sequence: TGTGCCTGGAGTATAGGGCAGGGGGCTAACGGGGAGCTGTTTTTT.